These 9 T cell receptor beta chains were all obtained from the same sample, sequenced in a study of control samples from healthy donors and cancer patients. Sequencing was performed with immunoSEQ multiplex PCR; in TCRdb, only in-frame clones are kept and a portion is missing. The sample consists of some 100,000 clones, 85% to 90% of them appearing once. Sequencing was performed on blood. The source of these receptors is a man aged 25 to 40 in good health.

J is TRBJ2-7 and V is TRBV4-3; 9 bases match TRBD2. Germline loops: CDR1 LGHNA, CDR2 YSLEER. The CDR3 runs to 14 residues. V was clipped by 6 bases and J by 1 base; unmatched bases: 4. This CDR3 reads CASSPLAGSYEQYF. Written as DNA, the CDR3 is TGCGCCAGCAGTCCTCTAGCGGGGTCCTACGAGCAGTACTTC.

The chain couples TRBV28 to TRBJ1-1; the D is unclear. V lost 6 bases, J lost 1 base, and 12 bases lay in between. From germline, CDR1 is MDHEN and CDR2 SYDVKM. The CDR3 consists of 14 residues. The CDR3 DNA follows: TGTGCCAGCAGGCTAAGTCGGGGGAACACTGAAGCTTTCTTT. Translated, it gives CASRLSRGNTEAFF.

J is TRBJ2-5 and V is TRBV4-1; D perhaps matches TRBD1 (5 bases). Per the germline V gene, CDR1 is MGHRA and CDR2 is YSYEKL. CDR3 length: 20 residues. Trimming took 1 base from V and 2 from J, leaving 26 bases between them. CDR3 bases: TGCGCCAGCAGCCAAGGTGTCCTGCTTCAGGGAACCATGGGTCAAGAGACCCAGTACTTC. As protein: CASSQGVLLQGTMGQETQYF.

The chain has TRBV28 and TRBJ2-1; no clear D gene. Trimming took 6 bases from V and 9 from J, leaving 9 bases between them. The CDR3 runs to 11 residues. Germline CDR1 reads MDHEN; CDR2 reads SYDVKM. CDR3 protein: CASRKITEQFF. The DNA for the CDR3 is TGTGCCAGCAGAAAAATTACTGAGCAGTTCTTC.

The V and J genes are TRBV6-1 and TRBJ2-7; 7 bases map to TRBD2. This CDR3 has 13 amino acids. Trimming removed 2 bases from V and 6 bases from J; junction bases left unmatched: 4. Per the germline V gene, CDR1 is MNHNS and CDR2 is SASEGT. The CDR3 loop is CASSESLAVEQYF. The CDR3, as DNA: TGTGCCAGCAGTGAAAGTCTAGCGGTCGAGCAGTACTTC.

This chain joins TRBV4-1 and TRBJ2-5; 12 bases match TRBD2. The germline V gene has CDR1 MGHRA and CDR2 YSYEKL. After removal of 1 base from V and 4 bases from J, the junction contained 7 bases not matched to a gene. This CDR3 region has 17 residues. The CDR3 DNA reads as TGCGCCAGCAGCCAAGTTCTAGCGGGAGGGCCTTTAGAGACCCAGTACTTC. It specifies CASSQVLAGGPLETQYF.

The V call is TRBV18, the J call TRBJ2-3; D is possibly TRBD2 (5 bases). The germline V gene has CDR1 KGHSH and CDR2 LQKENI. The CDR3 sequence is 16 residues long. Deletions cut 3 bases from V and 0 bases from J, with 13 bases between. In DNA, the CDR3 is TGTGCCAGCTCACCGGAGGTGGGATCTAGCACAGATACGCAGTATTTT. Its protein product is CASSPEVGSSTDTQYF.

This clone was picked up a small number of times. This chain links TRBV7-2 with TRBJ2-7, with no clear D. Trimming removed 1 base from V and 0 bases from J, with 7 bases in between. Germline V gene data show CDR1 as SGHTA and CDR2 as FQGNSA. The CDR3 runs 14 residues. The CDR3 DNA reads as TGTGCCAGCAGCTTAGACTTCAGCTCCTACGAGCAGTACTTC. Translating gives CASSLDFSSYEQYF.

CDR3 bases: TGTGCCAGCAGTTTAACAACAGCCACTGAAGCTTTCTTT. Translated, it gives CASSLTTATEAFF. This chain links TRBV12-3 or TRBV12-4 with TRBJ1-1; D remains ambiguous. This CDR3 region has 13 residues. V shed 2 bases and J shed 4 bases, with 8 bases lying between them.